The present T cell receptor beta chain was sequenced within a study of a mutant IDH1 vaccine in newly diagnosed glioma. As to this clone: Its antigen remains unknown.

Here immunoSEQ multiplex PCR was the method, and the copy in TCRdb shows in-frame clones only, minus some. The repertoire holds under 30,000 clones, approximately 88% seen once, with around 2.8% in the top ten. Trimming removed 9 bases at V and 7 bases at J, with 11 bases between. Per germline, CDR1 MNHEY and CDR2 SVGAGI. The CDR3 spans 11 residues. Specified time point: week 47, end of study. A 20-mer mutant IDH1 peptide at 300 ug was injected subcutaneously with topical imiquimod. The receptor was isolated from a middle-aged man with glioma. The genes are TRBV6-5 and TRBJ2-3; D gene uncertain. The specimen was PBMCs, collected from a glioma patient whose treatment included an IDH1 peptide vaccine. The CDR3 reads CASYYRNTQYF. The DNA for the CDR3 is TGTGCCAGTTATTACAGAAATACGCAGTATTTT.